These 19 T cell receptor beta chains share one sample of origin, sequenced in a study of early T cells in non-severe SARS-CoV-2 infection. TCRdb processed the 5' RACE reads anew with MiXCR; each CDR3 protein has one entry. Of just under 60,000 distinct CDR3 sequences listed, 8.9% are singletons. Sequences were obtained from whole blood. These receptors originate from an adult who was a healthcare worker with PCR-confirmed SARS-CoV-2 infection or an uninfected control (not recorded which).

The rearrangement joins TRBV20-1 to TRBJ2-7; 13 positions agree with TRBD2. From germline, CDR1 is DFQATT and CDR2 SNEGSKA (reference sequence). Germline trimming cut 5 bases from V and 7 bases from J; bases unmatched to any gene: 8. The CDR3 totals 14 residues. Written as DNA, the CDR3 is TGCAGTGCTGGCGAAGGACTAGCGGGAGATGAGCAGTACTTC. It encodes CSAGEGLAGDEQYF.

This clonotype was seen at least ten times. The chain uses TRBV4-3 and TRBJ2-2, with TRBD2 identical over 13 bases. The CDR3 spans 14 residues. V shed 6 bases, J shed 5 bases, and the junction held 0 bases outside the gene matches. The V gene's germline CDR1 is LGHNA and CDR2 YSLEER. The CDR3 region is CASRLAGGTGELFF. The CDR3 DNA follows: TGCGCCAGCAGACTAGCGGGAGGGACCGGGGAGCTGTTTTTT.

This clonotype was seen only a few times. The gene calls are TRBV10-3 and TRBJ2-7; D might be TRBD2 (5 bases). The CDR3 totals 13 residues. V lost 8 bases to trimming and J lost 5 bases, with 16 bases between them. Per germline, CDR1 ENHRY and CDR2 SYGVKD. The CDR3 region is CAIGLGNRNEQYF. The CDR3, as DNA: TGTGCCATCGGCCTCGGGAATCGAAACGAGCAGTACTTC.

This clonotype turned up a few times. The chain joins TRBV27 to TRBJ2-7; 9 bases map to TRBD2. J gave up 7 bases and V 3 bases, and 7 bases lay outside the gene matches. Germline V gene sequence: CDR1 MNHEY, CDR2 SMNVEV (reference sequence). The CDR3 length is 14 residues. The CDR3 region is CASSFSGSVREQYF. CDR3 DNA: TGTGCCAGCAGTTTTAGCGGGAGTGTGAGAGAGCAGTACTTC.

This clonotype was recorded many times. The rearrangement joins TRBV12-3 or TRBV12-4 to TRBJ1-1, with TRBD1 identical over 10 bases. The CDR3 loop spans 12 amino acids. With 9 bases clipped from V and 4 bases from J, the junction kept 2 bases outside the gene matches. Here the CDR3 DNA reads TGTGCCAGTGGGACAGGGGCCACTGAAGCTTTCTTT. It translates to CASGTGATEAFF.

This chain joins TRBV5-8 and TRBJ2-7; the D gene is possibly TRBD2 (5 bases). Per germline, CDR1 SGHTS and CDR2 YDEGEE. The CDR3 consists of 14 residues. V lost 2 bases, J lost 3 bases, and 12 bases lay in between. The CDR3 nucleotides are TGTGCCAGCAGCTTCGGGAACACCTACTACGAGCAGTACTTC. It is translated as CASSFGNTYYEQYF. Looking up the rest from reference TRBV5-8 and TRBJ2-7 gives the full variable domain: EAGVTQSPTHLIKTRGQQATLRCSPISGHTSVYWYQQALGLGLQFLLWYDEGEERNRGNFPPRFSGRQFPNYSSELNVNALELEDSALYLCASSFGNTYYEQYFGPGTRLTVT.

This chain's CDR3 is CASSIGPGPYEQYF. The CDR3, as DNA: TGTGCCAGTAGTATTGGACCGGGACCCTACGAGCAGTACTTC. The V and J genes are TRBV19 and TRBJ2-7; perhaps D is TRBD1 or TRBD2 (5 bases each). The ends were cut back, 3 bases at V and 2 bases at J, with 11 bases in the middle. The CDR3 loop spans 14 amino acids. Germline CDR1 LNHDA, CDR2 SQIVND (reference sequence).

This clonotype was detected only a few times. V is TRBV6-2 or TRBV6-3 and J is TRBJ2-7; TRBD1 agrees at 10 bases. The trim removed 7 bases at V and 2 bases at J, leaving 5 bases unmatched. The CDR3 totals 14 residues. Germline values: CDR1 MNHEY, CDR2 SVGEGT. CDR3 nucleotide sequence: TGTGCCAGCAAGGGGACAGGGGTCGCCTACGAGCAGTACTTC. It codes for CASKGTGVAYEQYF.

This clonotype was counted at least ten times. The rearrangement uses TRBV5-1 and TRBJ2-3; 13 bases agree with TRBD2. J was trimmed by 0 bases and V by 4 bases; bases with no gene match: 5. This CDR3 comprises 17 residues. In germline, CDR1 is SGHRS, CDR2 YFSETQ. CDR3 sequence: CASSGTSGGASTDTQYF. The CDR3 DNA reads TGCGCCAGCAGCGGAACTAGCGGGGGGGCTAGCACAGATACGCAGTATTTT.

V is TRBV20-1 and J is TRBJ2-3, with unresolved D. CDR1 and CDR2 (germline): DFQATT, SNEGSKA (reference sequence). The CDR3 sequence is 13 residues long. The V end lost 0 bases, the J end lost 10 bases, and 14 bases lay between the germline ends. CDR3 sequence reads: CSARDPGRLAQYF. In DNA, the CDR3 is TGCAGTGCTAGAGACCCGGGCCGCCTCGCGCAGTATTTT.

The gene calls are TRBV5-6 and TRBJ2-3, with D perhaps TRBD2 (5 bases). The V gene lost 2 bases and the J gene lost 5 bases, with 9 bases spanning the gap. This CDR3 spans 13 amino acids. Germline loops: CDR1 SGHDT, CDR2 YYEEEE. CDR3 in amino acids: CASSLGLGDTQYF. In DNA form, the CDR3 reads TGTGCCAGCAGCTTAGGACTCGGAGATACGCAGTATTTT.

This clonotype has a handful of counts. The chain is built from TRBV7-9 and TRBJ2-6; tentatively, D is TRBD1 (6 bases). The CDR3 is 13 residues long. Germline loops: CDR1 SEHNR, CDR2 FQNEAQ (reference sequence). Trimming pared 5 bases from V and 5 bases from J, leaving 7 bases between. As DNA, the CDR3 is TGTGCCAGCAGCGGGGACAGGGCCAACGTCCTGACTTTC. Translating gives CASSGDRANVLTF.

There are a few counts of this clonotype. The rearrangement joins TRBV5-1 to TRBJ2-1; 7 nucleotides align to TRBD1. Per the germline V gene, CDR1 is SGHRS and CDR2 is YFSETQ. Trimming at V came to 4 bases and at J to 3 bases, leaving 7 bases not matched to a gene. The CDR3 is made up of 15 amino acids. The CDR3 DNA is TGCGCCAGCAGCAAATCCGGGACAGACTACAATGAGCAGTTCTTC. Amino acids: CASSKSGTDYNEQFF.

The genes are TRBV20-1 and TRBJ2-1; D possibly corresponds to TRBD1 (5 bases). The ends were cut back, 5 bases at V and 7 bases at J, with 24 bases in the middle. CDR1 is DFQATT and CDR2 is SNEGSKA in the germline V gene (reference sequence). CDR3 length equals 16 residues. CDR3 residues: CSARPPNRGTRNEQFF. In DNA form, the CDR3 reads TGCAGTGCTCGGCCACCCAATAGGGGTACGAGAAATGAGCAGTTCTTC.

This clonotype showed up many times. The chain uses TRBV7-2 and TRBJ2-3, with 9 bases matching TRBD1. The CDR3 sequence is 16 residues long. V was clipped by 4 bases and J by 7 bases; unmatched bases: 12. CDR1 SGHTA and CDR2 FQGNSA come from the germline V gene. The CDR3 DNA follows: TGTGCCAGCAGCTCCCCCCGGGACAGGGATCTGAATACGCAGTATTTT. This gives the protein CASSSPRDRDLNTQYF.

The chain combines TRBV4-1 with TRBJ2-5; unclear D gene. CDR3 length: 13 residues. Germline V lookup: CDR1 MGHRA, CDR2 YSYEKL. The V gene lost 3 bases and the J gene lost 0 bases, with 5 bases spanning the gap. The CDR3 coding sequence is TGCGCCAGCAGCCATGGCAACCAAGAGACCCAGTACTTC. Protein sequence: CASSHGNQETQYF.

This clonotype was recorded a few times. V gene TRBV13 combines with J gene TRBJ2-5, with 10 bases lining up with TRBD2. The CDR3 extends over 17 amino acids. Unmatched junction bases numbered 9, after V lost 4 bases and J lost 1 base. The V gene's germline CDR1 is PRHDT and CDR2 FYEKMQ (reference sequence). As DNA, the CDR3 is TGTGCCAGCAGCTCCCGGTTGGCTAGCGGGGGCCAAGAGACCCAGTACTTC. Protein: CASSSRLASGGQETQYF.

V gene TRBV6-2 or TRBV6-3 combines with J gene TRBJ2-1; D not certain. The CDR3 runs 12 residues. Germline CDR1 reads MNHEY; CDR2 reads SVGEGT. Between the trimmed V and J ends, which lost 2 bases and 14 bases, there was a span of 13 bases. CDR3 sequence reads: CASSYLEATKFF. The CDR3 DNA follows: TGTGCCAGCAGTTACCTCGAGGCTACCAAGTTCTTC.

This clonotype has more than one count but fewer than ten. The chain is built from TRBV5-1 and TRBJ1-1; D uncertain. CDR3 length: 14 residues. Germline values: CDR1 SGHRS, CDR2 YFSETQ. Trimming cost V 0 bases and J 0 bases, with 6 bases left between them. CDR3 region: CASSLGHMNTEAFF. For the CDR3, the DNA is TGCGCCAGCAGCTTGGGACATATGAACACTGAAGCTTTCTTT.